This record concerns one TCR beta chain sequence. Germline CDR1 and CDR2: DFQATT and SNEGSKA (reference sequence). The ends were cut back, 5 bases at V and 5 bases at J, with 9 bases in the middle. The CDR3 contains 11 residues. The sample belongs to a study of long-term antiretroviral therapy in people with HIV. Survey-level resolution applied to immunoSEQ assay v3.0. Using immunoSEQ multiplex PCR, the repertoire was profiled, and TCRdb retains in-frame clones only, with some absent. The repertoire consists of some 30,000 clones, with roughly 98% occurring once and the leading ten covering 1.5% to 2%.

This TCR was sampled from a young man with HIV. This material consisted of unsorted PBMCs, taken 7.6 years after starting antiretroviral therapy. The chain links TRBV20-1 to TRBJ2-5; either TRBD1 or TRBD2 may supply D (6 bases each). The CDR3, as DNA: TGCAGTGCTCAGGGGAGGGAGACCCAGTACTTC. Amino acids: CSAQGRETQYF.